A single T cell receptor beta chain is shown here with its context. This entry belongs to a study of technical replicates of blood from several donors. Generated by immunoSEQ multiplex PCR, the TCRdb table keeps only in-frame clones and is missing some. Seen here are about 88,000 clones, less than 95% observed once, and the top ten hold about 0.26%. Looked up from germline, CDR1 is MGHRA and CDR2 is YSYEKL. V shed 3 bases and J shed 2 bases, with 17 bases lying between them. This CDR3 has 17 amino acids. The sequenced sample was T cells isolated from PBMCs. This TCR derives from a human donor in good health. The chain recombines TRBV4-1 with TRBJ1-5; weak D call: TRBD1 (6 bases). For the CDR3, the DNA is TGCGCCAGCAGCCACGTCGTACAGGGTAAAGGCAATCAGCCCCAGCATTTT. Translation: CASSHVVQGKGNQPQHF.